Following are 30 T cell receptor beta chains from one sample sequenced in a study of CD8 T cells in ankylosing spondylitis. MiXCR, applied by TCRdb to the 5' RACE reads, yields one record per CDR3 protein. The table has some 350,000 distinct CDR3 sequences, 14% to 15% seen once. Specimen: blood, either unsorted or a sorted T cell fraction (not recorded which). Every receptor here comes from a male donor with ankylosing spondylitis or in good health (not recorded which).

The gene calls are TRBV5-1 and TRBJ2-7; D might be TRBD2 (6 bases). Germline assignment: CDR1 SGHRS and CDR2 YFSETQ. Trimming shortened V by 4 bases and J by 7 bases, and 15 bases separated the two germline ends. The CDR3 is made up of 13 amino acids. CDR3 in DNA: TGCGCCAGCAGCACGGATCCCGCGGGAGAGCAGTACTTC. Amino acids: CASSTDPAGEQYF.

This clonotype was seen a handful of times. V and J are TRBV5-6 and TRBJ2-3, with 7 bases matching TRBD2. Per germline, CDR1 SGHDT and CDR2 YYEEEE. This CDR3 has 15 amino acids. The V gene end was trimmed by 0 bases and the J gene end by 4 bases; junction bases not matched to a gene: 5. The CDR3 nucleotides read TGTGCCAGCAGCTTGGGGGGGGGATGGGCAGATACGCAGTATTTT. It translates to CASSLGGGWADTQYF.

This clonotype was detected only a few times. The chain recombines TRBV18 with TRBJ1-4; D unresolved. The V end was cut by 1 base, the J end by 1 base, with 10 bases between. Germline CDR1 and CDR2: KGHSH and LQKENI. CDR3 size: 16 residues. The CDR3 here is CASSPRGKETNEKLFF. CDR3 sequence (DNA): TGTGCCAGCTCACCACGAGGGAAAGAAACTAATGAAAAACTGTTTTTT.

The chain recombines TRBV11-2 with TRBJ2-3; D ambiguous. V was shortened by 7 bases and J by 0 bases, with 14 bases between the two germline ends. CDR3 length: 15 residues. Germline V gives CDR1 SGHAT, CDR2 FQNNGV. The CDR3, as DNA: TGTGCCAGCAAGTCGGTTTGGCGGAGCACAGATACGCAGTATTTT. This translates into CASKSVWRSTDTQYF.

The J gene is TRBJ2-5, the V gene TRBV7-7; D is possibly TRBD1 or TRBD2 (6 bases each). V lost 3 bases to trimming and J lost 2 bases, with 13 bases between them. The CDR3 is 15 residues long. Germline V gene data show CDR1 as SSHAT and CDR2 as FNYEAQ (reference sequence). As DNA, the CDR3 is TGTGCCAGCAGCTTTGGGTCGGGGGCGCAAGAGACCCAGTACTTC. Translating it yields CASSFGSGAQETQYF.

The chain is built from TRBV5-4 and TRBJ2-3, with D possibly TRBD1 on 6 matching bases. Germline V gene sequence: CDR1 SGHNT, CDR2 YYREEE (reference sequence). Trimming took off 0 bases at V and 2 bases at J, with 7 bases between the two ends. CDR3 length: 14 amino acids. The CDR3 DNA follows: TGTGCCAGCAGCTTGGGGGACACCACAGATACGCAGTATTTT. This translates into CASSLGDTTDTQYF.

The V call is TRBV5-1, the J call TRBJ2-7, with D possibly TRBD1 on 5 matching bases. The CDR3 consists of 13 residues. CDR1 and CDR2 (germline): SGHRS, YFSETQ. Trimming took 3 bases from V and 2 from J, leaving 9 bases between them. The CDR3 region has the DNA TGCGCCAGCAGCTCGGACACAACCTACGAGCAGTACTTC. It is translated as CASSSDTTYEQYF.

Many counts were recorded for this clonotype. The V call is TRBV12-3 or TRBV12-4, the J call TRBJ1-1, with unresolved D. Trimming took off 1 base at V and 4 bases at J, with 13 bases between the two ends. The CDR3 is 15 amino acids. The CDR3 here is CASSLGLGGSTEAFF. The CDR3 bases are TGTGCCAGCAGTTTAGGGCTCGGCGGGAGCACTGAAGCTTTCTTT.

The chain employs TRBV6-1 and TRBJ1-1; D is ambiguous. This CDR3 is 15 amino acids long. Germline V gene lookup returns CDR1 MNHNS and CDR2 SASEGT. The V gene lost 6 bases and the J gene lost 5 bases, with 19 bases spanning the gap. The CDR3 bases are TGTGCCAGCAGAGCGGACGCTATCGCCGGGACTGAAGCTTTCTTT. Translated, it gives CASRADAIAGTEAFF.

The chain carries TRBV12-3 or TRBV12-4 and TRBJ2-7; either TRBD1 or TRBD2 may fit D (5 bases each). This CDR3 region has 12 residues. With 5 bases removed from V and 4 bases from J, the gap between germline ends came to 9 bases. The CDR3 nucleotides are TGTGCCAGCAGTCCCGAGGGGTACGAGCAGTACTTC. Translating gives CASSPEGYEQYF.

This clonotype was found many times. The gene calls are TRBV5-6 and TRBJ2-2; D is perhaps TRBD2 (5 bases). Germline lookup yields CDR1 SGHDT and CDR2 YYEEEE. With 3 bases removed from V and 10 bases from J, the gap between germline ends came to 7 bases. This CDR3 has 11 amino acids. The CDR3 protein is CASSYREELFF. The CDR3 coding sequence is TGTGCCAGCAGCTATCGGGAGGAGCTGTTTTTT.

This clonotype was seen only a few times. This chain joins TRBV12-3 or TRBV12-4 and TRBJ2-7, with D uncertain. The CDR3 is 13 amino acids. Trimming left V 3 bases short and J 2 bases short, with 8 bases between. The CDR3 DNA is TGTGCCAGCAGTTTTGCAGCAGCCTACGAGCAGTACTTC. Its translation is CASSFAAAYEQYF.

V usage is TRBV7-9 and J usage is TRBJ1-1; D is undetermined. V lost 1 base, J lost 4 bases, and 13 bases lay in between. In germline, CDR1 is SEHNR, CDR2 FQNEAQ (reference sequence). This CDR3 is built from 15 residues. This CDR3 is CASSLGTRRSTEAFF. The DNA of the CDR3 is TGTGCCAGCAGCTTAGGCACCAGGCGGAGCACTGAAGCTTTCTTT.

This clonotype was detected a few times. The chain couples TRBV7-9 to TRBJ1-1; D call uncertain. CDR1 SEHNR and CDR2 FQNEAQ come from the germline V gene (reference sequence). Trimming left V 3 bases short and J 4 bases short, with 12 bases between. This CDR3 has 14 amino acids. CDR3 sequence reads: CASSLMGSTTEAFF. Written as DNA, the CDR3 is TGTGCCAGCAGCTTGATGGGTAGCACCACTGAAGCTTTCTTT.

This clonotype came up a few times. The V call is TRBV5-6, the J call TRBJ2-2, with 7 bases aligning to TRBD1. Germline CDR1 is SGHDT and CDR2 is YYEEEE. Unmatched junction bases numbered 2, after V lost 2 bases and J lost 7 bases. The CDR3 has 13 residues. The CDR3 is CASSLGGFGELFF. The CDR3 nucleotides are TGTGCCAGCAGCTTAGGGGGCTTCGGGGAGCTGTTTTTT.

The V gene is TRBV6-2 or TRBV6-3, the J gene TRBJ2-5; TRBD2 agrees at 10 bases. This CDR3 is built from 15 residues. The germline V gene encodes CDR1 MNHEY and CDR2 SVGEGT. The V gene end was trimmed by 5 bases and the J gene end by 6 bases; junction bases not matched to a gene: 9. DNA of the CDR3: TGTGCCAGCAGTCCCAGCGGGAGGGATGGGAAGACCCAGTACTTC. Translated, it gives CASSPSGRDGKTQYF.

This clonotype was seen only a few times. The chain employs TRBV6-1 and TRBJ2-7; 8 positions match TRBD1. Trimming at V came to 5 bases and at J to 3 bases, leaving 9 bases not matched to a gene. The CDR3 extends over 15 amino acids. CDR1 is MNHNS and CDR2 is SASEGT in the germline V gene. The CDR3 protein is CASSPNPRGHYEQYF. CDR3 DNA: TGTGCCAGCAGTCCGAATCCCAGGGGGCACTACGAGCAGTACTTC.

This clonotype was seen repeatedly, ten times or more. The chain carries TRBV4-2 and TRBJ2-1; 11 positions agree with TRBD2. In germline, CDR1 is LGHNA, CDR2 YNFKEQ. The CDR3 contains 17 residues. With V trimmed by 4 bases and J by 6 bases, 11 bases remained unmatched. As DNA, the CDR3 is TGTGCCAGCAGCCGGGAAGCGCTAGCGGGAGGTCGCAATGAGCAGTTCTTC. Translated, it gives CASSREALAGGRNEQFF.

There are many counts of this clonotype. At one of its ends the junction is not consistent with the germline gene, which may arise from a read error. The chain employs TRBV5-1 and TRBJ2-1; D possibly corresponds to TRBD2 (6 bases). CDR3 length: 14 amino acids. The V gene's germline CDR1 is SGHRS and CDR2 YFSETQ. CDR3 region: CASSLGGRYNEQFF. As DNA, the CDR3 is TGTGCCAGCAGCTTAGGAGGGCGATACAATGAGCAGTTCTTC.

This clonotype was counted ten times or more. V is TRBV25-1 and J is TRBJ1-3, with D possibly being TRBD1 (5 bases). This CDR3 has 14 residues. V dropped 3 bases and J dropped 5 bases, with 11 bases sitting between them. Germline CDR1 reads MGHDK; CDR2 reads SYGVNS. CDR3 sequence: CASSDTGGRNTIYF. The CDR3, as DNA: TGTGCCAGCAGTGATACCGGGGGGAGAAACACCATATATTTT.

The table lists this clonotype with many counts. The chain couples TRBV29-1 to TRBJ2-3; 9 bases line up with TRBD2. CDR1 and CDR2 (germline): SQVTM, ANQGSEA. The CDR3 covers 15 residues. The ends lost 2 bases at V and 7 bases at J; junction bases unmatched: 10. CDR3 coding DNA: TGCAGCGTTGAAACGACCGCGACTAGCGGTTATACGCAGTATTTT. Residues: CSVETTATSGYTQYF.

This clonotype has more than one count but fewer than ten. This rearrangement joins TRBV27 to TRBJ1-1; unclear D gene. The CDR3 runs to 15 residues. CDR1 is MNHEY, CDR2 SMNVEV, per germline (reference sequence). V was clipped by 1 base and J by 5 bases, with 14 bases between them. CDR3 in amino acids: CASSLLPSWRTEAFF. CDR3 DNA sequence: TGTGCCAGCAGTTTATTACCTTCCTGGAGGACTGAAGCTTTCTTT.

At least ten counts were recorded for this clonotype. This chain links TRBV6-1 with TRBJ2-1; TRBD1 matches 9 bases. The CDR3 totals 13 residues. V trimming: 7 bases; J trimming: 7 bases; junction bases outside the gene matches: 5. Germline CDR1 is MNHNS and CDR2 is SASEGT. CDR3 DNA sequence: TGTGCCAGCAATGTCGACAGGGGGAATGAGCAGTTCTTC. Encoded protein: CASNVDRGNEQFF.

This clonotype has only a few counts. The chain carries TRBV6-1 and TRBJ1-1, with 12 positions matching TRBD1. The CDR3 sequence is 14 residues long. CDR1 MNHNS and CDR2 SASEGT come from the germline V gene. V lost 7 bases to trimming and J lost 6 bases; unmatched junction nucleotides: 6. The CDR3 protein is CASKEGQGAPEAFF. The CDR3 region has the DNA TGTGCCAGCAAAGAGGGACAGGGGGCCCCTGAAGCTTTCTTT.

This chain connects TRBV3-1 to TRBJ2-7; D call uncertain. The ends were cut back, 2 bases at V and 6 bases at J, with 14 bases in the middle. CDR3 size: 14 residues. CDR1 and CDR2 from the germline V gene are LGHDT and YNNKEL (reference sequence). The CDR3 sequence is CASSQISPPTEQYF. CDR3 DNA sequence: TGTGCCAGCAGCCAAATTTCCCCTCCTACCGAGCAGTACTTC.

This clonotype was counted many times. The V gene is TRBV6-5, the J gene TRBJ2-5; unclear D gene. The CDR3 loop spans 16 amino acids. Germline V gives CDR1 MNHEY, CDR2 SVGAGI. Trimming shortened V by 0 bases and J by 5 bases, and 16 bases separated the two germline ends. CDR3 DNA sequence: TGTGCCAGCAGTTACTCGAGGTCTAGTAGAAGGGAGACCCAGTACTTC. Protein: CASSYSRSSRRETQYF.

The chain carries TRBV5-5 and TRBJ2-2; possibly TRBD2 for D (6 bases). Germline CDR1 and CDR2: SGHKS and YYEKEE (reference sequence). Trimming took 4 bases from V and 4 from J, leaving 11 bases between them. The length of the CDR3 is 14 residues. The CDR3 here is CASSLGLLTGELFF. The CDR3 DNA reads as TGTGCCAGCAGCCTGGGACTCCTCACCGGGGAGCTGTTTTTT. The full variable domain, rest sourced from reference TRBV5-5 and TRBJ2-2, is DAGVTQSPTHLIKTRGQQVTLRCSPISGHKSVSWYQQVLGQGPQFIFQYYEKEERGRGNFPDRFSARQFPNYSSELNVNALLLGDSALYLCASSLGLLTGELFFGEGSRLTVL.

This clonotype has only a few counts. The chain is built from TRBV12-3 or TRBV12-4 and TRBJ2-5; 12 positions agree with TRBD2. The CDR3 covers 17 residues. The V and J ends lost 5 bases and 1 base, in that order; junction bases with no gene match: 8. The CDR3 nucleotides are TGTGCCAGCAGTCTAAGACTAGCGGGGGCGATCCAAGAGACCCAGTACTTC. Translated, it gives CASSLRLAGAIQETQYF.

The chain combines TRBV12-3 or TRBV12-4 with TRBJ2-7, with D unresolved. V shed 7 bases and J shed 2 bases, with 15 bases lying between them. This CDR3 region has 14 residues. In DNA form, the CDR3 reads TGTGCCAGCAACCGCCACGGGCAAGCCTACGAGCAGTACTTC. Its translation is CASNRHGQAYEQYF.

The chain couples TRBV19 to TRBJ1-1, with D possibly matching TRBD1 (5 bases). Germline V lookup: CDR1 LNHDA, CDR2 SQIVND (reference sequence). This CDR3 spans 10 amino acids. Between the trimmed V and J ends, which lost 7 bases and 6 bases, there was a span of 6 bases. The CDR3 sequence: CASIGAEAFF. DNA of the CDR3: TGTGCCAGTATAGGGGCTGAAGCTTTCTTT.